This TCR beta chain was identified during a study of T cell clusters in autoimmune cytopenias. TRB was amplified from approximately 250 ng of peripheral blood genomic DNA per sample. According to its frequency, this clonotype is medium-sized. One tube held mixed TRB-A and TRB-B primer pools for touch-down PCR. TCRdb re-called the multiplex PCR reads; every CDR3 protein appears as one record, without DNA. Across 5,800 or so distinct CDR3 sequences, the top ten clones capture under 20% of the sample. Sequenced: peripheral blood. This clonotype originated in a human donor with an autoimmune cytopenia or autoimmune hepatitis (not recorded which).

The CDR3 region is CSVDLRRASEQFF. V usage is TRBV29-1 and J usage is TRBJ2-1; there is no DNA to check the TCRdb D call of TRBD2. CDR1 and CDR2 (germline): SQVTM, ANQGSEA. The CDR3 runs to 13 residues.